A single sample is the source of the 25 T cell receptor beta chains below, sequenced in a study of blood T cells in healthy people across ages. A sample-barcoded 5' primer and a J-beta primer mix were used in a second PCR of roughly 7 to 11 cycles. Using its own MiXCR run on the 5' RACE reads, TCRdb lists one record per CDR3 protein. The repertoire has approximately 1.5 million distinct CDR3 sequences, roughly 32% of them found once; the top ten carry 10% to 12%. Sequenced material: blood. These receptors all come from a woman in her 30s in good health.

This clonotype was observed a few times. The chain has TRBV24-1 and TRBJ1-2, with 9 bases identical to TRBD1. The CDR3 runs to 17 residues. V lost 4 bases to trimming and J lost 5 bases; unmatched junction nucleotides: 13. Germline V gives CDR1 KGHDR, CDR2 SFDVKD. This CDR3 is CATSEAGQGKPSYGYTF. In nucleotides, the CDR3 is TGTGCCACCAGTGAAGCCGGACAGGGGAAACCCTCGTATGGCTACACCTTC.

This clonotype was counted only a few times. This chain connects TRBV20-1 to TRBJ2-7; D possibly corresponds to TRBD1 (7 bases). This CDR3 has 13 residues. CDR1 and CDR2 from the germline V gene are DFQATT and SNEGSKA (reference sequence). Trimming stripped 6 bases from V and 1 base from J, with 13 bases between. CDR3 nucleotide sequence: TGCAGTGCCACGGGGGACAGATCCTACGAGCAGTACTTC. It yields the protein CSATGDRSYEQYF.

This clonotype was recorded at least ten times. CDR3 nucleotides: TGTGCCAGCACAATACCGGGACTCACCTACGAGCAGTACTTC. Translation: CASTIPGLTYEQYF. The chain couples TRBV5-5 to TRBJ2-7; a weak D match, TRBD2 (6 bases). The CDR3 length is 14 residues. V lost 6 bases and J lost 2, with 15 bases in between. Germline V CDR1 and CDR2: SGHKS, YYEKEE (reference sequence).

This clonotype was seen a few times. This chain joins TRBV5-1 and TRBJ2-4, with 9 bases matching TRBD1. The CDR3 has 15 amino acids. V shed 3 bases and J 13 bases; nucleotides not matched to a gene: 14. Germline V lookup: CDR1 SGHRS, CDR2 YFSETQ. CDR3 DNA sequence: TGCGCCAGCAGCTGGAAAACGGGACAGGGTGACCAGCAGTACTTC. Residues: CASSWKTGQGDQQYF.

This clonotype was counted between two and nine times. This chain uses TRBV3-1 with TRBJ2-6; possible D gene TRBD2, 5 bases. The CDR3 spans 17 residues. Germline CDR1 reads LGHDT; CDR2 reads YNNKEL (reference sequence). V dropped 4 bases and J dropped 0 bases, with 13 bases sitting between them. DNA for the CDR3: TGTGCCAGCAGCCCGCGGTCGGGGAACTCTGGGGCCAACGTCCTGACTTTC. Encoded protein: CASSPRSGNSGANVLTF.

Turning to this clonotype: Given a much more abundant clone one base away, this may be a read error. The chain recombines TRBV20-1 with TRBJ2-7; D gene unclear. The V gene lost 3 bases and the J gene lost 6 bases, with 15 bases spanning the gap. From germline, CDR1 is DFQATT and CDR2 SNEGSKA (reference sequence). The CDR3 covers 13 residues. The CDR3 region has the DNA TGCAGTGCTAGGTCGGGTCCTCATGCCGAGCAGTACTTC. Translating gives CSARSGPHAEQYF.

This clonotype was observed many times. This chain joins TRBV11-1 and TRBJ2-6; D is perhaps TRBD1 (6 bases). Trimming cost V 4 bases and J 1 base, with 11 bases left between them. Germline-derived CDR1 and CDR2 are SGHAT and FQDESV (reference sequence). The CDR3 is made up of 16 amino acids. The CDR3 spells CASSSPGDSGANVLTF. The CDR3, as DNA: TGTGCCAGCAGCTCGCCAGGGGATTCTGGGGCCAACGTCCTGACTTTC.

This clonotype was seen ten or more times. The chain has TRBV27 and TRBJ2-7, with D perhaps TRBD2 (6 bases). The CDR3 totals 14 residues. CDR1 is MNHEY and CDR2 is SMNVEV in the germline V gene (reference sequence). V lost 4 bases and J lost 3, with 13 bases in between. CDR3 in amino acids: CASSSTGVGYEQYF. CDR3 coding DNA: TGTGCCAGCAGTTCAACGGGAGTTGGCTACGAGCAGTACTTC.

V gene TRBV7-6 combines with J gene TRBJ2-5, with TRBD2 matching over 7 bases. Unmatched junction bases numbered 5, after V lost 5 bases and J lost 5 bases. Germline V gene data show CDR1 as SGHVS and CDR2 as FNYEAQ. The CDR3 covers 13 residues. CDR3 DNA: TGTGCCAGCAGCCGTCTAGCGGATGAGACCCAGTACTTC. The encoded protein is CASSRLADETQYF.

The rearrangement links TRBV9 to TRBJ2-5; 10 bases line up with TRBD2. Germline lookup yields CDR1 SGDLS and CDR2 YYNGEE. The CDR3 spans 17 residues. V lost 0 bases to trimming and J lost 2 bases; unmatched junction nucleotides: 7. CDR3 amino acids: CASSVEGSGGAQETQYF. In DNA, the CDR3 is TGTGCCAGCAGCGTAGAGGGGAGCGGGGGGGCTCAAGAGACCCAGTACTTC.

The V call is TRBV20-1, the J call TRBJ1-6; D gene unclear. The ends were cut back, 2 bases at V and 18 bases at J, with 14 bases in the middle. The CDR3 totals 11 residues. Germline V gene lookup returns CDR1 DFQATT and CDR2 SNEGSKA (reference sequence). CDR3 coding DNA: TGCAGTGCTAGAACGGAGGCTGGCGCCCACTTT. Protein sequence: CSARTEAGAHF.

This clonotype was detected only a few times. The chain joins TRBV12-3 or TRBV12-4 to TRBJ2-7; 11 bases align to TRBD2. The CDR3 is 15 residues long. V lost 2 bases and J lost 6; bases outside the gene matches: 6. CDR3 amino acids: CASSLWLAGGGEQYF. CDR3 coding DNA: TGTGCCAGCAGTTTATGGCTAGCGGGAGGCGGCGAGCAGTACTTC.

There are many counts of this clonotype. The CDR3 region is CAISDRGQETQYF. In nucleotides, the CDR3 is TGTGCCATCAGTGACAGGGGTCAAGAGACCCAGTACTTC. The genes are TRBV10-3 and TRBJ2-5; D perhaps matches TRBD1 (6 bases). Germline CDR1 is ENHRY and CDR2 is SYGVKD. The CDR3 is 13 amino acids. The germline V and J ends were trimmed by 3 bases and 2 bases, with 7 bases remaining between them.

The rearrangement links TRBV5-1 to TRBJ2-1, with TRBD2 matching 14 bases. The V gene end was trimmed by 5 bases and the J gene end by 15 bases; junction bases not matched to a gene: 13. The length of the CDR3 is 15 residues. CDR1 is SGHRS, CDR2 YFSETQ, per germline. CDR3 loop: CASRGGLAGGLSWFF. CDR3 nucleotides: TGCGCCAGCAGAGGAGGACTAGCGGGAGGTTTAAGTTGGTTCTTC.

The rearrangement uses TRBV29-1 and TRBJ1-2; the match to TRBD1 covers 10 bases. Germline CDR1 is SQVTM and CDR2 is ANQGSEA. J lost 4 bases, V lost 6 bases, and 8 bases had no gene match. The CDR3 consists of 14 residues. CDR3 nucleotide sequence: TGCAGCGTCTGGGACAGGGGAGAGCGCTATGGCTACACCTTC. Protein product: CSVWDRGERYGYTF.

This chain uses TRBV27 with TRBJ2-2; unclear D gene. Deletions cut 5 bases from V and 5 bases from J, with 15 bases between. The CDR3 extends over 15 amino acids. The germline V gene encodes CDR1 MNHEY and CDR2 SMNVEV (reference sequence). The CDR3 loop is CASSRISWRTGELFF. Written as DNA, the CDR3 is TGTGCCAGCAGTCGAATATCCTGGCGGACCGGGGAGCTGTTTTTT.

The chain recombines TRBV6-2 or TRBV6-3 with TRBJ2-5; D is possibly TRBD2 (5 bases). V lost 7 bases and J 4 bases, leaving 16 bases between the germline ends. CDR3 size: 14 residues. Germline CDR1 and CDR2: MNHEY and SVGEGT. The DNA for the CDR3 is TGTGCCAGCACCTTCGTAACAACTAGAGAGACCCAGTACTTC. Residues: CASTFVTTRETQYF.

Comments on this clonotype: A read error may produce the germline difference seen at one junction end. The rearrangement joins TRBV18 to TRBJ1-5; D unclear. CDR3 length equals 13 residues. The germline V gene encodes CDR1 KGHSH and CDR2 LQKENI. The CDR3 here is CASSPSMYQPRHF. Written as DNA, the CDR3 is TGTGCCAGCTCACCGTCTATGTATCAGCCCCGGCATTTT.

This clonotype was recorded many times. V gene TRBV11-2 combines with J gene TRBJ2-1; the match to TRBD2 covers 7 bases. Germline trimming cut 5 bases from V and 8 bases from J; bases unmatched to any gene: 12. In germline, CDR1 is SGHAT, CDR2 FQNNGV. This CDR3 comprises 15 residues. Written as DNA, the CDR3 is TGTGCCAGCAGCCCACGGGGACTCCGGGGGGATGAGCAGTTCTTC. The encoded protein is CASSPRGLRGDEQFF.

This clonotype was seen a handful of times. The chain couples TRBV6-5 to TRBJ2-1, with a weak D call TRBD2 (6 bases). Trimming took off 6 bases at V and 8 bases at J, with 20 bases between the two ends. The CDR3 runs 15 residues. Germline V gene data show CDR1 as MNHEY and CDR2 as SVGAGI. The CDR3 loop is CASSRGTRGFHEQFF. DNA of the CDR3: TGTGCCAGCAGCCGCGGGACCCGGGGTTTCCATGAGCAGTTCTTC.

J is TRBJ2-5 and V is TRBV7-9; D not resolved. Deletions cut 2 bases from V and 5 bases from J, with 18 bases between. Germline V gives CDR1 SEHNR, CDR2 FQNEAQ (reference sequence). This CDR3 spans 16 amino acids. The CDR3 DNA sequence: TGTGCCAGCAGCTTATGGGGATGGGGTCGGGTGGAGACCCAGTACTTC. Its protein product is CASSLWGWGRVETQYF.

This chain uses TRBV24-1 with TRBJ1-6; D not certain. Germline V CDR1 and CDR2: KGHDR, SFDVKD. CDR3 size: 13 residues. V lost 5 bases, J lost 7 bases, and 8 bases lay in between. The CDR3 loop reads CATSAAGNSPLHF. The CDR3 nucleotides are TGTGCCACCAGTGCGGCCGGAAATTCACCCCTCCACTTT.

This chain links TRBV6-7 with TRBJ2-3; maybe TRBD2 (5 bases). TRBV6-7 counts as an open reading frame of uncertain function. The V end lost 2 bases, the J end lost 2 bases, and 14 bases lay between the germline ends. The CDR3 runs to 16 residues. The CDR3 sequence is CASSYHQEDNTDTQYF. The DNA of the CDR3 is TGTGCCAGCAGTTACCATCAGGAGGATAACACAGATACGCAGTATTTT.

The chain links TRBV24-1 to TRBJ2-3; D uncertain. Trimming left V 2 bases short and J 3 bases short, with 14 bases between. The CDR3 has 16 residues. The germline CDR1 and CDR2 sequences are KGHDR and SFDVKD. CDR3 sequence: CATSDSLGVSTDTQYF. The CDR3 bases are TGTGCCACCAGTGATTCTCTGGGTGTTAGTACAGATACGCAGTATTTT.

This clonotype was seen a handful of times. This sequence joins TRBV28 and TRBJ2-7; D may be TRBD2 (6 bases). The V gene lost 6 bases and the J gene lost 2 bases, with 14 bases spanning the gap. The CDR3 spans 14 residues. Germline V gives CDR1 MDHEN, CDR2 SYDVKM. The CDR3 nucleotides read TGTGCCAGCAGCGGGGACTTTTCCGCCTACGAGCAGTACTTC. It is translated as CASSGDFSAYEQYF.